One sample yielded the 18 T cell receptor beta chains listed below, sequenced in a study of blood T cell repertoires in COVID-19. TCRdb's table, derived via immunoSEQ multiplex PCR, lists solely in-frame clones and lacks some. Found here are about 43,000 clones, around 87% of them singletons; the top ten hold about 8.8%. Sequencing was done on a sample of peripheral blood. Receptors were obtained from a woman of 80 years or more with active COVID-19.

CDR3 DNA sequence: TGCAGCGTTGAGGGACAGGGAAGTGAAGCTTTCTTT. It specifies CSVEGQGSEAFF. The chain links TRBV29-1 to TRBJ1-1, with 9 nucleotides matching TRBD1. Per the germline V gene, CDR1 is SQVTM and CDR2 is ANQGSEA. J was trimmed by 7 bases and V by 3 bases; bases with no gene match: 3. The length of the CDR3 is 12 residues. The full variable domain, its missing parts supplied by reference TRBV29-1 and TRBJ1-1, is SAVISQKPSRDICQRGTSLTIQCQVDSQVTMMFWYRQQPGQSLTLIATANQGSEATYESGFVIDKFPISRPNLTFSTLTVSNMSPEDSSIYLCSVEGQGSEAFFGQGTRLTVV.

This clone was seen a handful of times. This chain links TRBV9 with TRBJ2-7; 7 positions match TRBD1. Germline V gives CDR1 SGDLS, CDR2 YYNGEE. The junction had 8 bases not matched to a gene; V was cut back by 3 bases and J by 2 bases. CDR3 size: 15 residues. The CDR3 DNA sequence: TGTGCCAGCAGCGCCAGACAGGGCTCCACCTACGAGCAGTACTTC. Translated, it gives CASSARQGSTYEQYF.

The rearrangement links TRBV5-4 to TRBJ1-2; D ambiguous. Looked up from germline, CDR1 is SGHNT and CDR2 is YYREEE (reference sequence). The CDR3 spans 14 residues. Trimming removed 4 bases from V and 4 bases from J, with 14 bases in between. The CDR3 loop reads CASSPSTNIYGYTF. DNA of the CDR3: TGTGCCAGCAGCCCCAGTACTAATATCTATGGCTACACCTTC.

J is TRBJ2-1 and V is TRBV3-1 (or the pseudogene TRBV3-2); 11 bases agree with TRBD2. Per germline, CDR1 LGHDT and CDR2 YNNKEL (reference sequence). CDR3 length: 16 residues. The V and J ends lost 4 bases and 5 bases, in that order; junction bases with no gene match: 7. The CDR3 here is CASSRVAGGPDNEQFF. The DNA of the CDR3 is TGTGCCAGCAGCCGCGTAGCGGGGGGGCCGGACAATGAGCAGTTCTTC.

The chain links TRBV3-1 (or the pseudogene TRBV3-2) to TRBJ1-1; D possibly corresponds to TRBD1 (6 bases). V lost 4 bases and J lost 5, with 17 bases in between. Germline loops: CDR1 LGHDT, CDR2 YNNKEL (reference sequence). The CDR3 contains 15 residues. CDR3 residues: CASSPSGFRGTEAFF. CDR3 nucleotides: TGTGCCAGCAGCCCAAGTGGTTTTAGGGGGACTGAAGCTTTCTTT.

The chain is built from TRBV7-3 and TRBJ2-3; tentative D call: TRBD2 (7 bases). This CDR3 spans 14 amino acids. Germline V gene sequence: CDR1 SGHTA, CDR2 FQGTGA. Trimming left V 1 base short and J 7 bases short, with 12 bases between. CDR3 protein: CASSLSGGANTQYF. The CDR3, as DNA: TGTGCCAGCAGCTTAAGTGGGGGGGCCAATACGCAGTATTTT.

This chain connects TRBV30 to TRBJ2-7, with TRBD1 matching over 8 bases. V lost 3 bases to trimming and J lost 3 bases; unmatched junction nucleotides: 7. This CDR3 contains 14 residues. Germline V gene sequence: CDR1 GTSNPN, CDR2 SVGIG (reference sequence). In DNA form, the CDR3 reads TGTGCCTGGAGCGGACAGGGTATCATCTACGAGCAGTACTTC. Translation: CAWSGQGIIYEQYF.

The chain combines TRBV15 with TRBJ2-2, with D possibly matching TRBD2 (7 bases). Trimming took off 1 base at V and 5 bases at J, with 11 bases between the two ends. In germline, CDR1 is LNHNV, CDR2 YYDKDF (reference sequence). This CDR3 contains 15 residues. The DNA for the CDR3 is TGTGCCACCAGCAGAGGGGGGGGCAGTACCGGGGAGCTGTTTTTT. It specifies CATSRGGGSTGELFF.

CDR3 DNA: TGTGCCAGCAATCTATACAATGAGCAGTTCTTC. This codes for CASNLYNEQFF. The chain uses TRBV28 and TRBJ2-1; D remains unclear. The CDR3 runs to 11 residues. V was cut by 7 bases and J by 4 bases, with 5 bases left in between. The germline V gene has CDR1 MDHEN and CDR2 SYDVKM.

As DNA, the CDR3 is TGTGCCACCAGTGATTCCCACCGGGACAGGAGTGGGTATGGCTACACCTTC. This codes for CATSDSHRDRSGYGYTF. The V call is TRBV24-1, the J call TRBJ1-2, with TRBD1 identical over 8 bases. The length of the CDR3 is 17 residues. V lost 2 bases, J lost 5 bases, and 12 bases stayed unmatched. Germline V gives CDR1 KGHDR, CDR2 SFDVKD.

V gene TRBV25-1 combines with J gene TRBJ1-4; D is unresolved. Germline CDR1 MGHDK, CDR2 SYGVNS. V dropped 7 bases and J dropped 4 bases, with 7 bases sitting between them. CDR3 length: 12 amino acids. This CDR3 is CASKFGNEKLFF. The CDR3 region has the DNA TGTGCCAGCAAATTCGGTAATGAAAAACTGTTTTTT.

CDR3 sequence (DNA): TGTGCCAGCAGCTTCCCTGGACAGGCCAGTCGGATAACCATATATTTT. Protein sequence: CASSFPGQASRITIYF. The rearrangement uses TRBV11-3 and TRBJ1-3, with TRBD1 identical over 7 bases. Trimming at V came to 3 bases and at J to 10 bases, leaving 15 bases not matched to a gene. CDR1 and CDR2 from the germline V gene are SGHNT and YENEEA. This CDR3 has 16 residues.

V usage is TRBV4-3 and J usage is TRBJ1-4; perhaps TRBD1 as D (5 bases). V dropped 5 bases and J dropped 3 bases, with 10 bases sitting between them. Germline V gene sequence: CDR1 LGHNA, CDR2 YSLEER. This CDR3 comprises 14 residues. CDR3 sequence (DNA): TGCGCCAGCAGCTACTCCAGGGCTAATGAAAAACTGTTTTTT. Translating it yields CASSYSRANEKLFF.

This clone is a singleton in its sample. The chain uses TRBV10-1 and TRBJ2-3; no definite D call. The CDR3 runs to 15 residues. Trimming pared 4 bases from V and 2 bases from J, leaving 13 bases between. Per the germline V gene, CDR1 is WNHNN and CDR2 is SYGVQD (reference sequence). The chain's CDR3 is CASSATTSPTDTQYF. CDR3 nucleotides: TGCGCCAGCAGTGCGACGACTTCCCCCACAGATACGCAGTATTTT.

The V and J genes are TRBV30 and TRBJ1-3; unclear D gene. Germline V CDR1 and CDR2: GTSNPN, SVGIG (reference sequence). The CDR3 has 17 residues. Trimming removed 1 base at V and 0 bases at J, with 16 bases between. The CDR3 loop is CAWSGTRLVSSGNTIYF. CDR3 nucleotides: TGTGCCTGGAGTGGAACCAGACTGGTGAGCTCTGGAAACACCATATATTTT. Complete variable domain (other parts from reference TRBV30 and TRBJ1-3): SQTIHQWPATLVQPVGSPLSLECTVEGTSNPNLYWYRQAAGRGLQLLFYSVGIGQISSEVPQNLSASRPQDRQFILSSKKLLLSDSGFYLCAWSGTRLVSSGNTIYFGEGSWLTVV.

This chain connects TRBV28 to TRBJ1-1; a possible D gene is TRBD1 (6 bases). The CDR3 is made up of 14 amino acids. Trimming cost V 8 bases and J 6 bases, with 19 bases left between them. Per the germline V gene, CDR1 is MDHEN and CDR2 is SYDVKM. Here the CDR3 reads CASLRGGQVAEAFF. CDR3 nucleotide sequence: TGTGCCAGCCTTCGGGGGGGGCAGGTGGCTGAAGCTTTCTTT.

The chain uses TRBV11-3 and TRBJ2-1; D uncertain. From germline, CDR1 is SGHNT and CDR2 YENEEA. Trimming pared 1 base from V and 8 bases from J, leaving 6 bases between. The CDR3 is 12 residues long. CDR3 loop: CASSLASDEQFF. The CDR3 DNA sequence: TGTGCCAGCAGCTTAGCTTCCGATGAGCAGTTCTTC.

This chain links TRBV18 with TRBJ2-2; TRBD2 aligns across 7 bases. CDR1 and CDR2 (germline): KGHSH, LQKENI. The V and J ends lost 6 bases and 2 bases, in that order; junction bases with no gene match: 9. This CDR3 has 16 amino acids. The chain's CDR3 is CASSPTTSSNTGELFF. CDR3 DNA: TGTGCCAGCTCTCCCACGACTAGCTCAAACACCGGGGAGCTGTTTTTT. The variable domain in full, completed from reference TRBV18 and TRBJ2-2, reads NAGVMQNPRHLVRRRGQEARLRCSPMKGHSHVYWYRQLPEEGLKFMVYLQKENIIDESGMPKERFSAEFPKEGPSILRIQQVVRGDSAAYFCASSPTTSSNTGELFFGEGSRLTVL.